This TCR beta chain was obtained from a study of T cell responses to AZD1222 COVID-19 vaccine (dated by TCRdb to the early 2020s). In terms of the full investigation: AZD1222 recipients whose second dose came at about 4 weeks and those whose second dose came at about 12 weeks were combined into one group, since spike-specific TCR depth and breadth did not differ between the two schedules. A total of under 250 trial participants underwent TCR sequencing, of whom more than 200 had received two doses of AZD1222 and some 26 had received two doses of the MenACWY control vaccine. Trial participants were enrolled into age subgroups of 18-55, 56-69 and 70-plus years, which contained about 160, 30 and 59 TCR-sequenced participants, respectively.

Study-level results and caveats: Because no day 14 peak-response samples were available, the repertoires could be characterized only after the peak T cell response. Reportedly, close to half of the unique spike-specific TCRs recognized epitopes lying outside the regions that are mutated in the B.1.351 and B.1.1.7 variants. Only six or seven AZD1222 recipients were SARS-CoV-2 seropositive at baseline, limiting conclusions about previously exposed vaccinees. The vaccine-associated CD4 TCRs covered the entire spike protein, and the dominant responses fell in regions 160-218 and 743-854. Participants were mostly white British and included more females than males, and it was suggested by the authors that clonal diversity may have been underestimated. After two AZD1222 doses, spike-specific TCR breadth and depth were significantly higher than at day 0 and than in MenACWY recipients. The 56-69-year group was small, and its depth increase did not reach significance, likely because of low power.

On this clone itself: Its antigen is not yet known. Qualities for individual bases were not recorded, and no much larger clone is one base off.

The CDR3 regions of human TCRbeta chains were analyzed by immunosequencing. The paper's data handling went like this. TCRs in the repertoires were matched against a reference library of SARS-CoV-2-specific TCRs that had been generated with the MIRA antigen-specificity platform. Breadth was defined as the fraction of unique TCRs that were SARS-CoV-2-associated. Depth was defined as the fraction of total T cells that were SARS-CoV-2-associated. Using the MIRA data, each spike-specific TCR was mapped to the spike region that the TCR reacts to and placed in a CD4 or CD8 class. Log10-transformed breadth and depth values were compared by one-way ANOVA with Sidak's multiple comparisons tests. This immuneACCESS table, as held by TCRdb, lists in-frame sequences with V and J called but not all clones. Of the missing ones, under half trace to an unresolved V gene in checked studies; the others have no known cause. That table supplies the V and J calls and clone size; D and trimming were determined from the DNA. This sample is represented by 50,000 to 75,000 clones; 76% of them were singletons. Together, the top ten hold around an eighth of the sample.

Reading from cysteine to phenylalanine, the CDR3 counts 11 amino acids. The sequence is cut down to CDR3 DNA, 33 bases in frame from base 1. Cut back by 4 bases and 10 bases, the V and J ends lie 9 bases apart. The germline V gene encodes CDR1 SGDLS and CDR2 YYNGEE. The sample's time point label is to be understood as: baseline before first vaccination. Vaccinee samples were obtained from the UK trials COV001 and COV002, which included a single-blind randomized controlled phase 2/3 trial of AZD1222 (ChAdOx1 nCoV-19) in healthy adults. Trial participant PBMC samples were collected at day 0 and day 28 after the second dose for TCRbeta chain sequencing.

The source is an adult in good health. The chain employs TRBV9 and TRBJ2-1, with the D segment identity uncertain. Sample: peripheral blood, taken on day 0 of AZD1222 vaccination. The CDR3 protein is CASSPGWEQFF. DNA sequence: TGTGCCAGCAGCCCTGGGTGGGAGCAGTTCTTC.